A selection of T cell receptor beta chains follows, all from one sample in a study of blood T cell repertoires in COVID-19. TCRdb's copy holds only in-frame clones and misses some; the assay was immunoSEQ multiplex PCR. The sample has approximately 160,000 clones; 81% are singletons. The sequencing sample was made of peripheral blood. The receptor set was obtained from a man aged 55 to 70 with active or convalescent COVID-19. Each CDR3 is given with its conserved first and last residue. The D gene is left open where the match is weak. Expanded clones are given a class, and other clones once, few, many or no size at all.

CDR3 length: 14
V gene: TRBV18
D gene: .
J gene: TRBJ1-5
clone size: .
CDR3 protein: CASSPGRGNQPQHF
CDR3 DNA: TGTGCCAGCTCACCAGGTCGGGGCAATCAGCCCCAGCATTTT

CDR3 length: 16
V gene: TRBV7-2
D gene: TRBD1
J gene: TRBJ1-6
clone size: .
CDR3 protein: CASSSPGRGLSSPLHF
CDR3 DNA: TGTGCCAGCAGCTCCCCAGGTAGGGGGCTGTCTTCACCCCTCCACTTT

CDR3 length: 18
V gene: TRBV4-1
D gene: .
J gene: TRBJ2-6
clone size: .
CDR3 protein: CASSLGWESVSGANVLTF
CDR3 DNA: TGCGCCAGCAGCCTCGGATGGGAGAGTGTTTCTGGGGCCAACGTCCTGACTTTC

CDR3 length: 12
V gene: TRBV27
D gene: .
J gene: TRBJ2-7
clone size: .
CDR3 protein: CAGPPGAAEQYF
CDR3 DNA: TGTGCCGGGCCCCCTGGGGCCGCCGAGCAGTACTTC

CDR3 length: 13
V gene: TRBV15
D gene: TRBD1
J gene: TRBJ2-5
clone size: .
CDR3 protein: CATRDRVKETQYF
CDR3 DNA: TGTGCCACCAGGGACAGGGTTAAAGAGACCCAGTACTTC

CDR3 length: 14
V gene: TRBV5-6
D gene: .
J gene: TRBJ2-6
clone size: .
CDR3 protein: CASSLQGQVVVLTF
CDR3 DNA: TGTGCCAGCAGCTTGCAGGGGCAGGTGGTTGTCCTGACTTTC

CDR3 length: 15
V gene: TRBV20-1
D gene: TRBD1
J gene: TRBJ1-2
clone size: .
CDR3 protein: CSASPRTGVLYGYTF
CDR3 DNA: TGCAGTGCTAGTCCTAGGACAGGGGTGCTCTATGGCTACACCTTC

CDR3 length: 13
V gene: TRBV19
D gene: .
J gene: TRBJ1-6
clone size: .
CDR3 protein: CASRQADNSPLHF
CDR3 DNA: TGTGCCAGCCGGCAGGCAGATAATTCACCCCTCCACTTT

CDR3 length: 16
V gene: TRBV6-5
D gene: TRBD2
J gene: TRBJ2-2
clone size: .
CDR3 protein: CASSWTSGSGTGELFF
CDR3 DNA: TGTGCCAGCAGTTGGACTAGCGGGAGCGGGACCGGGGAGCTGTTTTTT

CDR3 length: 16
V gene: TRBV2
D gene: TRBD2
J gene: TRBJ2-1
clone size: .
CDR3 protein: CASKRAGAVSYNEQFF
CDR3 DNA: TGTGCCAGCAAGCGTGCGGGAGCGGTCTCCTACAATGAGCAGTTCTTC

CDR3 length: 19
V gene: TRBV3-1/TRBV3-2
D gene: TRBD2
J gene: TRBJ2-7
clone size: .
CDR3 protein: CASSQADPTFSGRAYEQYF
CDR3 DNA: TGTGCCAGCAGCCAAGCCGACCCCACCTTTAGCGGGAGGGCGTACGAGCAGTACTTC

CDR3 length: 14
V gene: TRBV11-2
D gene: TRBD1
J gene: TRBJ1-2
clone size: few
CDR3 protein: CASSLGTGVGGYTF
CDR3 DNA: TGTGCCAGCAGCTTGGGGACAGGGGTGGGTGGCTACACCTTC

CDR3 length: 14
V gene: TRBV11-2
D gene: .
J gene: TRBJ2-3
clone size: .
CDR3 protein: CASAFPPGTDTQYF
CDR3 DNA: TGTGCCAGCGCGTTCCCCCCTGGCACAGATACGCAGTATTTT

CDR3 length: 14
V gene: TRBV10-1
D gene: TRBD2
J gene: TRBJ2-7
clone size: .
CDR3 protein: CASRPSGGSYEQYF
CDR3 DNA: TGCGCCAGCAGACCTAGCGGGGGATCCTACGAGCAGTACTTC

CDR3 length: 13
V gene: TRBV6-5
D gene: .
J gene: TRBJ1-2
clone size: .
CDR3 protein: CASSRGEDYGYTF
CDR3 DNA: TGTGCCAGCAGTCGGGGAGAGGACTATGGCTACACCTTC

CDR3 length: 17
V gene: TRBV5-1
D gene: .
J gene: TRBJ1-3
clone size: .
CDR3 protein: CASSLRLGTLLGNTIYF
CDR3 DNA: TGCGCCAGCAGCTTGCGACTCGGGACTTTGCTGGGAAACACCATATATTTT

CDR3 length: 11
V gene: TRBV5-1
D gene: .
J gene: TRBJ2-3
clone size: .
CDR3 protein: CASSQQGTQYF
CDR3 DNA: TGCGCCAGCAGCCAGCAGGGTACGCAGTATTTT

CDR3 length: 14
V gene: TRBV7-9
D gene: TRBD2
J gene: TRBJ2-7
clone size: many
CDR3 protein: CASSPSGEPTEQYF
CDR3 DNA: TGTGCCAGCAGCCCTAGCGGGGAGCCCACCGAGCAGTACTTC

CDR3 length: 15
V gene: TRBV3-1/TRBV3-2
D gene: TRBD1
J gene: TRBJ1-2
clone size: .
CDR3 protein: CASSQGQGLIDGYTF
CDR3 DNA: TGTGCCAGCAGCCAAGGACAGGGGCTTATCGATGGCTACACCTTC

CDR3 length: 13
V gene: TRBV19
D gene: TRBD1
J gene: TRBJ2-7
clone size: .
CDR3 protein: CATSAGQGYEQYF
CDR3 DNA: TGTGCCACCTCCGCGGGACAGGGCTACGAGCAGTACTTC

CDR3 length: 14
V gene: TRBV5-4
D gene: TRBD2
J gene: TRBJ2-7
clone size: .
CDR3 protein: CASSLLAGGEEQYF
CDR3 DNA: TGTGCCAGCAGCTTGTTAGCGGGAGGTGAAGAGCAGTACTTC

CDR3 length: 15
V gene: TRBV25-1
D gene: TRBD1
J gene: TRBJ1-1
clone size: .
CDR3 protein: CASSDTGVLGSEAFF
CDR3 DNA: TGTGCCAGCAGTGACACAGGGGTCCTGGGATCTGAAGCTTTCTTT

CDR3 length: 17
V gene: TRBV5-5
D gene: .
J gene: TRBJ1-6
clone size: .
CDR3 protein: CASSFGQSGYYNSPLHF
CDR3 DNA: TGTGCCAGCAGCTTTGGACAGTCAGGCTACTATAATTCACCCCTCCACTTT